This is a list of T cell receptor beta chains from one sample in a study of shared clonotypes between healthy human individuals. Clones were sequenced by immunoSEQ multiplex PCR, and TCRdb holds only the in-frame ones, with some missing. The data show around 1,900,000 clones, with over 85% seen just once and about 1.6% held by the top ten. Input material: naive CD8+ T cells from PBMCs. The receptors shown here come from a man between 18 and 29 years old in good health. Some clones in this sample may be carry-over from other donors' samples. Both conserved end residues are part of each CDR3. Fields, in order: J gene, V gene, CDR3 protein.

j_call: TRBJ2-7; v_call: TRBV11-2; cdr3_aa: CASSLGGGRFYEQYF
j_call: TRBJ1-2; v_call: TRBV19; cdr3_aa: CASTTEETAPYGYTF
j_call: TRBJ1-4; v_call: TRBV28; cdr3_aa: CASSFPRVGEKLFF
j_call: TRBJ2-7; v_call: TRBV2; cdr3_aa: CAIGLDNYEQYF
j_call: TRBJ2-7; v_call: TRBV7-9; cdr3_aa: CASSPTTGPHLYEQYF
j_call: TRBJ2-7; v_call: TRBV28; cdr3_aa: CASRTDNPGTSGYWWGYEQYF
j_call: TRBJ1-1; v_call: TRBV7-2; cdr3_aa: CASRHTGATNYTEAFF
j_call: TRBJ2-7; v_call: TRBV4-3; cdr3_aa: CASSQDRGYEQYF
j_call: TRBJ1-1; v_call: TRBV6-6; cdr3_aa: CASSKQMNTEAFF
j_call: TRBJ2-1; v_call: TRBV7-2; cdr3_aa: CASSFLAGGQDNEQFF
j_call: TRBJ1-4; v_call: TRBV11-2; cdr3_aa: CASSRTRGINEKLFF
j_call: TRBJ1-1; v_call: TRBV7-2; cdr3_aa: CASSPDPGQGGLYTEAFF
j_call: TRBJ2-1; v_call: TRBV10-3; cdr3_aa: CAISGPPTLAVQYNEQFF
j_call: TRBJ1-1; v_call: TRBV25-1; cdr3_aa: CASSVGTGARGKAFF
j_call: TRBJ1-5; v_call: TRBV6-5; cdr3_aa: CASSTGGRDQPQHF
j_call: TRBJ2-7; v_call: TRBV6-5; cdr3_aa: CASSPSDGHREQYF
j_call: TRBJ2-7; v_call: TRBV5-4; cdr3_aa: CASSLLLAGAHEQYF
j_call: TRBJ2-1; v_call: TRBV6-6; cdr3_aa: CASSYGGEQFF
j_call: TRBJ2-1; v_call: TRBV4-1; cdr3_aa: CASSQDRGPSSYNEQFF
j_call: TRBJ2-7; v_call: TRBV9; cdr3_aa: CASSVGGDGYEQYF
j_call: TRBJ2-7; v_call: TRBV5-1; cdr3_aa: CASSLAGYYEQYF
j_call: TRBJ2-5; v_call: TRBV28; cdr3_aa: CASRPREAGPQETQYF
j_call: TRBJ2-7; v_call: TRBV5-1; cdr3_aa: CASSLDGGVYEQYF
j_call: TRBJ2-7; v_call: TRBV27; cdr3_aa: CASSLGLAGGPAVFYEQYF
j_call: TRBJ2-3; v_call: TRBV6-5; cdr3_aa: CASSATSEADTQYF
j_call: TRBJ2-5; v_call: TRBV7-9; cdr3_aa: CASSTRDRGLETQYF
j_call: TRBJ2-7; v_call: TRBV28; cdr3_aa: CASSPGWAPHDEQYF